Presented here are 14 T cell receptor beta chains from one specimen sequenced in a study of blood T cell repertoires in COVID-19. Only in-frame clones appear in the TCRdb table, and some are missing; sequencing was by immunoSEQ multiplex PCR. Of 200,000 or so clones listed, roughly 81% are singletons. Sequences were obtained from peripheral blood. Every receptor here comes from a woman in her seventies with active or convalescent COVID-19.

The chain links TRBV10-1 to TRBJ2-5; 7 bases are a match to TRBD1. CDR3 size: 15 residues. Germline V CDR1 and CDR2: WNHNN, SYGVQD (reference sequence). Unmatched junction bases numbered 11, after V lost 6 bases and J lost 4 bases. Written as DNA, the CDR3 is TGCGCCAGCAGCCCAGGACAGGCCCGGGCAGAGACCCAGTACTTC. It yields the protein CASSPGQARAETQYF.

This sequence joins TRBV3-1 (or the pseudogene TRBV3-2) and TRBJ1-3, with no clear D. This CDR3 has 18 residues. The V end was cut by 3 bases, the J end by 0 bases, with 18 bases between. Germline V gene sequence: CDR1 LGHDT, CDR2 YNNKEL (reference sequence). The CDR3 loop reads CASSQAGVTLSSGNTIYF. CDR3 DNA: TGTGCCAGCAGCCAGGCCGGGGTCACATTGAGCTCTGGAAACACCATATATTTT.

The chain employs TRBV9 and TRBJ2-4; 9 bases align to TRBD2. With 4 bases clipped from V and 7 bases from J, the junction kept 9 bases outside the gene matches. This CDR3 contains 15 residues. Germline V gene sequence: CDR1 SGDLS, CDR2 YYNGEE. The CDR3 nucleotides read TGTGCCAGCAGCTCTTCCGGGACTAGCAGGAACATTCAGTACTTC. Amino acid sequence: CASSSSGTSRNIQYF.

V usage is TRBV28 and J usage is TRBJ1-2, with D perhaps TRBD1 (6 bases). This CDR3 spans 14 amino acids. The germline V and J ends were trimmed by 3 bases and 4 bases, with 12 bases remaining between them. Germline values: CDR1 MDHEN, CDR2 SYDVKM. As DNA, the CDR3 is TGTGCCAGCAGTTTCTCTACAGGGCCCTATGGCTACACCTTC. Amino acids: CASSFSTGPYGYTF.

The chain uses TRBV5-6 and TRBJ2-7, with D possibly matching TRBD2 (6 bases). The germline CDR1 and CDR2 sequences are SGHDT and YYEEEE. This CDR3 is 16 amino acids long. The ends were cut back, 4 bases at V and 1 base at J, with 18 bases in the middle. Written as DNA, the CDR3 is TGTGCCAGCAGCACTAACCGGGACTTAAGATCCTACGAGCAGTACTTC. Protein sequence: CASSTNRDLRSYEQYF.

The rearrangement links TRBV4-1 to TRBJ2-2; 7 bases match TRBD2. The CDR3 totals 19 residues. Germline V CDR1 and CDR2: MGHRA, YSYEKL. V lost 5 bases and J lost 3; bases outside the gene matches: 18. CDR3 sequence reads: CASSSATSPTTEDTGELFF. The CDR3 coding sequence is TGCGCCAGCAGCTCGGCGACTAGCCCTACGACGGAGGACACCGGGGAGCTGTTTTTT.

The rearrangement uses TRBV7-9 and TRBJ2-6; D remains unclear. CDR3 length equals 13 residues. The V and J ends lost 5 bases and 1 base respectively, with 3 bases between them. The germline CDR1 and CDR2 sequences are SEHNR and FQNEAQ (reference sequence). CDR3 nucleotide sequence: TGTGCCAGCAGCCCGTCTGGGGCCAACGTCCTGACTTTC. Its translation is CASSPSGANVLTF.

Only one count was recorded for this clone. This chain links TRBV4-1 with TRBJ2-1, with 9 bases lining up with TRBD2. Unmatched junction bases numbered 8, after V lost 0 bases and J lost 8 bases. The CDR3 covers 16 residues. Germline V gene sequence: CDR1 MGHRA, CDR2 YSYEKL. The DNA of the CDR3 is TGCGCCAGCAGCCAAGATGAGACTAGCGGACTCTATGAGCAGTTCTTC. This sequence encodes CASSQDETSGLYEQFF.

The DNA for the CDR3 is TGTGCCAGCAGTTTCAGGGAACAGAATGGCTACACCTTC. Residues: CASSFREQNGYTF. The chain uses TRBV28 and TRBJ1-2, with a possible D match to TRBD1 (5 bases). The germline V gene has CDR1 MDHEN and CDR2 SYDVKM. V was pared by 3 bases and J by 6 bases, with 11 bases between. The CDR3 totals 13 residues.

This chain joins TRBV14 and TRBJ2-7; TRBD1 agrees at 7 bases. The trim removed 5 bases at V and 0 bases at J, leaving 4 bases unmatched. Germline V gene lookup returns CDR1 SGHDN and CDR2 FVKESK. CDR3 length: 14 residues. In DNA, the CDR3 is TGTGCCAGCAGCAAACAGGGGACCTCCTACGAGCAGTACTTC. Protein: CASSKQGTSYEQYF.

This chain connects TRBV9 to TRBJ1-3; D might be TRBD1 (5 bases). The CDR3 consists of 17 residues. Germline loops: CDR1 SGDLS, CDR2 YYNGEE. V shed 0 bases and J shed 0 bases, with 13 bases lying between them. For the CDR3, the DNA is TGTGCCAGCAGCGTAGATGCGGGGGTCATCTCTGGAAACACCATATATTTT. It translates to CASSVDAGVISGNTIYF.

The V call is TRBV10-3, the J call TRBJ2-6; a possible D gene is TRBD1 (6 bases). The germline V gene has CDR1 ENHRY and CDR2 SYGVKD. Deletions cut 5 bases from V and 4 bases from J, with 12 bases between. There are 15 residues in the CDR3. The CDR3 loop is CAISSTGQGANVLTF. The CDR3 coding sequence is TGTGCCATCAGTTCAACAGGGCAGGGGGCCAACGTCCTGACTTTC.

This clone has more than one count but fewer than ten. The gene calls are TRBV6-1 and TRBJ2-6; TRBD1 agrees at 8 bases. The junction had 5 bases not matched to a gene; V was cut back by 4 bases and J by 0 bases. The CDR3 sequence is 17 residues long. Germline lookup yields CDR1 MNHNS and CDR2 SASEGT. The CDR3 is CASSATGEGSGANVLTF. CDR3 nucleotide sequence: TGTGCCAGCAGTGCGACAGGGGAAGGCTCTGGGGCCAACGTCCTGACTTTC.

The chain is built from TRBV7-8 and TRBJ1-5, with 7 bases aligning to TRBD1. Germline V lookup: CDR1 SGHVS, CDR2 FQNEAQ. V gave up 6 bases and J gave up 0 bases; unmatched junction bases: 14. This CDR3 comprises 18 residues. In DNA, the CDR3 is TGTGCCAGCAGTCCTAATCCGGGCAGGGGGAATAGCAATCAGCCCCAGCATTTT. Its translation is CASSPNPGRGNSNQPQHF.